This T cell receptor (beta chain) was obtained from a study of PD-L1 blockade in urothelial cancer. Across the study: Intravenous atezolizumab, 1,200 mg every 3 weeks, was begun by patients at some point between 2012 and 2014. Previous chemotherapy exposure amounted to 0 to 3 regimens for patients.

Method: immunoSEQ multiplex PCR; TCRdb's copy keeps in-frame clones and lacks some. The table shows about 72,000 clones, with about 90% occurring only once. Regarding time point: pretreatment peripheral blood. CDR1 and CDR2 (germline): MNHEY, SMNVEV (reference sequence). This CDR3 has 16 residues. V lost 8 bases to trimming and J lost 2 bases, with 19 bases between them. This clone was seen only once. V and J are TRBV27 and TRBJ2-1, with D possibly matching TRBD2 (6 bases). This sample comprised PBMCs, obtained around atezolizumab (anti-PD-L1) treatment. The clonotype comes from a man aged 55 to 70 with urothelial cancer. For the CDR3, the DNA is TGTGCCAGCGGATCTTTTGGGGCGGGGACCTACAATGAGCAGTTCTTC. Its protein is CASGSFGAGTYNEQFF.